The source of this TCR beta chain is a study of blood T cell repertoires in COVID-19. Trimming took off 3 bases at V and 11 bases at J, with 11 bases between the two ends. Germline V lookup: CDR1 LGHDT, CDR2 YNNKEL (reference sequence). The CDR3 runs 11 residues. The data were produced by immunoSEQ multiplex PCR, yet TCRdb's version contains in-frame clones alone and is incomplete. The sample yields roughly 140,000 clones, 80% seen once. Source material: peripheral blood. This sequence was found in a man aged 55 to 69 with active or convalescent COVID-19. The rearrangement joins TRBV3-1 (or the pseudogene TRBV3-2) to TRBJ2-7, with a tentative D call TRBD2 (6 bases). The CDR3: CASSHSGVEYF. CDR3 bases: TGTGCCAGCAGCCATTCGGGGGTTGAGTACTTC.